One and the same sample provided the 25 T cell receptor beta chains below, sequenced in a study of CD8+CD57+ T cells in acquired aplastic anemia. Genomic DNA acted as the template from which TCR beta VDJ combination and CDR3 sequence profiling were carried out. TCRdb re-derived calls from the reads in MiXCR, one entry per CDR3 protein. The sample records more than 150,000 distinct CDR3 sequences, around 47% being singletons. For sequencing, patients were chosen who had shown expansion of CD8+CD57+ cells by flow cytometry. Sequenced sample: sorted CD4+, CD8+, or CD8+CD57+ T cells (not recorded which) from PBMCs. Source of these receptors: a human donor with aplastic anemia.

This rearrangement joins TRBV19 to TRBJ1-2; 10 bases map to TRBD1. The CDR3 is 14 residues long. Germline V gene data show CDR1 as LNHDA and CDR2 as SQIVND (reference sequence). Losses at the gene ends were 6 bases for V and 2 bases for J; bases not matched to a gene: 3. This CDR3 reads CASRTGGFNYGYTF. CDR3 sequence (DNA): TGTGCCAGTAGGACAGGGGGCTTCAACTATGGCTACACCTTC.

Of note for this clonotype: A read error is possible here, since a much larger clone lies one base away. J is TRBJ1-1 and V is TRBV6-5; D gene unclear. The length of the CDR3 is 15 residues. CDR1 and CDR2 (germline): MNHEY, SVGAGI. CDR3 coding DNA: TGTGCCAGCAGTTACGTGGGCATCGGGAACACTGTAGCTTTCTTT. Its protein is CASSYVGIGNTVAFF.

The J gene is TRBJ1-4, the V gene TRBV12-3 or TRBV12-4, with 7 bases that match TRBD1. The CDR3 is 14 residues long. Trimming removed 2 bases from V and 8 bases from J; junction bases left unmatched: 5. The CDR3 sequence: CASSLNRGYEKLFF. CDR3 coding DNA: TGTGCCAGCAGTTTAAACAGGGGTTACGAAAAACTGTTTTTT.

The chain carries TRBV2 and TRBJ2-3; tentatively, D is TRBD1 (5 bases). CDR3 length: 14 amino acids. Germline lookup yields CDR1 SNHLY and CDR2 FYNNEI. The germline V and J ends were trimmed by 6 bases and 0 bases, with 10 bases remaining between them. The CDR3 nucleotides read TGTGCCAGCAGCCGGACACCCAGCACAGATACGCAGTATTTT. Protein sequence: CASSRTPSTDTQYF.

The chain links TRBV9 to TRBJ2-7, with TRBD2 as a possible D gene (5 bases). V lost 0 bases to trimming and J lost 1 base, with 8 bases between them. CDR3 length equals 14 residues. Germline V CDR1 and CDR2: SGDLS, YYNGEE. The CDR3 coding sequence is TGTGCCAGCAGCGTAGGAGGGCCTTCCTACGAGCAGTACTTC. It encodes CASSVGGPSYEQYF.

The count of this clonotype is one. V is TRBV7-6 and J is TRBJ1-2; D unresolved. This CDR3 is 12 amino acids long. Trimming pared 4 bases from V and 5 bases from J, leaving 8 bases between. The germline CDR1 and CDR2 sequences are SGHVS and FNYEAQ. DNA for the CDR3: TGTGCCAGCAGCTGTCTTGGATATGGCTACACCTTC. This sequence encodes CASSCLGYGYTF. Full variable domain (remainder filled in from reference TRBV7-6 and TRBJ1-2): GAGVSQSPRYKVTKRGQDVALRCDPISGHVSLYWYRQALGQGPEFLTYFNYEAQQDKSGLPNDRFSAERPEGSISTLTIQRTEQRDSAMYRCASSCLGYGYTFGSGTRLTVV.

The chain couples TRBV10-3 to TRBJ1-2, with a weak D call TRBD1 (6 bases). Germline V gene lookup returns CDR1 ENHRY and CDR2 SYGVKD. V was cut by 1 base and J by 6 bases, with 15 bases left in between. The CDR3 runs 15 residues. The CDR3 is CAISEWVGGEDGYTF. CDR3 nucleotides: TGTGCCATCAGTGAGTGGGTAGGGGGAGAGGATGGCTACACCTTC.

The V gene is TRBV4-1, the J gene TRBJ2-7; D call uncertain. The CDR3 has 16 amino acids. V was cut by 0 bases and J by 1 base, with 13 bases left in between. Germline CDR1 MGHRA, CDR2 YSYEKL. For the CDR3, the DNA is TGCGCCAGCAGCCAAGATGCCCAGCAGCCATCCTACGAGCAGTACTTC. Residues: CASSQDAQQPSYEQYF.

In its sample, this clonotype was seen many times. The chain combines TRBV6-5 with TRBJ2-5; D not resolved. The V gene's germline CDR1 is MNHEY and CDR2 SVGAGI. The V end lost 6 bases, the J end lost 4 bases, and 9 bases lay between the germline ends. The CDR3 runs 12 residues. As DNA, the CDR3 is TGTGCCAGCAGCCTTCAGAGAGAGACCCAGTACTTC. It is translated as CASSLQRETQYF.

Concerning this clonotype: One end of the junction varies from germline; a read error may be responsible. The chain recombines TRBV10-3 with TRBJ1-2; unclear D gene. The CDR3 totals 13 residues. The germline CDR1 and CDR2 sequences are ENHRY and SYGVKD. This CDR3 reads CATSDPGARESTF. DNA for the CDR3: TGTGCCACCAGTGATCCTGGTGCTCGGGAGTCCACCTTC.

The chain has TRBV10-3 and TRBJ1-1; D gene unclear. The CDR3 contains 14 residues. The germline V gene has CDR1 ENHRY and CDR2 SYGVKD. The V gene lost 1 base and the J gene lost 1 base, with 7 bases spanning the gap. The CDR3 is CAISEYGQNTEAFF. The DNA for the CDR3 is TGTGCCATCAGTGAGTACGGCCAGAACACTGAAGCTTTCTTT.

This clonotype was recorded many times. The chain combines TRBV12-3 or TRBV12-4 with TRBJ2-7, with 7 bases matching TRBD1. With V trimmed by 2 bases and J by 6 bases, 7 bases remained unmatched. The CDR3 covers 14 residues. DNA of the CDR3: TGTGCCAGCAGTTTAAGTCAGGGGGTCGTCGAGCAGTACTTC. Translation: CASSLSQGVVEQYF.

This clonotype was seen a few times. This rearrangement joins TRBV15 to TRBJ2-7; perhaps D is TRBD1 or TRBD2 (5 bases each). The V gene's germline CDR1 is LNHNV and CDR2 YYDKDF (reference sequence). Trimming shortened V by 0 bases and J by 9 bases, and 12 bases separated the two germline ends. This CDR3 is 13 amino acids long. The CDR3 sequence is CATSRDRPGGQYF. Written as DNA, the CDR3 is TGTGCCACCAGCAGAGACCGACCTGGGGGGCAGTACTTC.

In regard to this clonotype: Germline and junction disagree at one end, which may indicate a read error. The chain carries TRBV10-3 and TRBJ2-3, with TRBD2 matching 10 bases. The CDR3 has 16 amino acids. Germline V gene lookup returns CDR1 ENHRY and CDR2 SYGVKD. DNA of the CDR3: TGTGCCATCAGTGCGGCGACAGGTGGGACTAGCGATACGCAGTACTTT. It is translated as CAISAATGGTSDTQYF.

V is TRBV20-1 and J is TRBJ1-4; tentative D call: TRBD1 (5 bases). The CDR3 consists of 12 residues. Trimming shortened V by 2 bases and J by 7 bases, and 8 bases separated the two germline ends. Germline CDR1 is DFQATT and CDR2 is SNEGSKA (reference sequence). CDR3 DNA: TGCAGTGCTAGATGGGGACGTGAAAAACTGTTTTTT. This translates into CSARWGREKLFF.

This clonotype has a count of ten or more. The chain carries TRBV24-1 and TRBJ1-4, with TRBD1 identical over 10 bases. There are 16 residues in the CDR3. The V segment lost 4 bases and the J segment 3 bases; nucleotides outside the gene matches: 4. In germline, CDR1 is KGHDR, CDR2 SFDVKD. This chain's CDR3 is CATSDPTGGPNEKLFF. CDR3 in DNA: TGTGCCACCAGTGACCCGACAGGGGGCCCTAATGAAAAACTGTTTTTT.

The chain joins TRBV11-2 to TRBJ2-7; tentative D call: TRBD1 (5 bases). Between the trimmed V and J ends, which lost 5 bases and 4 bases, there was a span of 12 bases. The CDR3 runs 13 residues. CDR1 and CDR2 (germline): SGHAT, FQNNGV. CDR3 sequence reads: CASSLDRTYEQYV. The CDR3 bases are TGTGCCAGCAGCCTCGACCGGACATACGAGCAGTACGTC.

The chain combines TRBV6-1 with TRBJ1-5; D not certain. CDR3 length: 15 amino acids. Trimming removed 6 bases at V and 4 bases at J, with 16 bases between. CDR1 and CDR2 (germline): MNHNS, SASEGT. This CDR3 reads CASSAGPHGNQPQHF. Written as DNA, the CDR3 is TGTGCCAGCAGCGCCGGGCCGCACGGAAATCAGCCCCAGCATTTT.

The J gene is TRBJ1-2, the V gene TRBV20-1; possible D gene TRBD1, 5 bases. Germline V lookup: CDR1 DFQATT, CDR2 SNEGSKA (reference sequence). Trimming took off 0 bases at V and 4 bases at J, with 15 bases between the two ends. CDR3 size: 15 residues. The CDR3 reads CSARDHGREFYGYTF. CDR3 bases: TGCAGTGCTAGAGATCACGGCAGGGAGTTCTATGGCTACACCTTC.

The chain is built from TRBV20-1 and TRBJ1-2; D ambiguous. This CDR3 has 10 residues. Trimming left V 3 bases short and J 8 bases short, with 7 bases between. CDR1 is DFQATT, CDR2 SNEGSKA, per germline (reference sequence). The CDR3 spells CSASLQGYTF. In nucleotides, the CDR3 is TGCAGTGCTAGTCTTCAGGGCTACACCTTC.

This chain uses TRBV19 with TRBJ2-1; D might be TRBD2 (5 bases). This CDR3 comprises 14 residues. V dropped 3 bases and J dropped 4 bases, with 10 bases sitting between them. The germline gives CDR1 LNHDA, CDR2 SQIVND (reference sequence). The CDR3 DNA follows: TGTGCCAGTAGTATTCTAGCCCAGTACAATGAGCAGTTCTTC. Residues: CASSILAQYNEQFF. Based on the CDR3 plus reference TRBV19 and TRBJ2-1, the full variable domain is DGGITQSPKYLFRKEGQNVTLSCEQNLNHDAMYWYRQDPGQGLRLIYYSQIVNDFQKGDIAEGYSVSREKKESFPLTVTSAQKNPTAFYLCASSILAQYNEQFFGPGTRLTVL.

This clonotype has at least ten counts. The chain uses TRBV19 and TRBJ1-5, with 8 bases that match TRBD1. The CDR3 contains 15 residues. With 10 bases clipped from V and 4 bases from J, the junction kept 12 bases outside the gene matches. The germline V gene has CDR1 LNHDA and CDR2 SQIVND (reference sequence). The CDR3 bases are TGTGCCACTACGCCCCGGCAGGGGGCTAATCAGCCCCAGCATTTT. Encoded protein: CATTPRQGANQPQHF. Complete variable domain (other parts from reference TRBV19 and TRBJ1-5): DGGITQSPKYLFRKEGQNVTLSCEQNLNHDAMYWYRQDPGQGLRLIYYSQIVNDFQKGDIAEGYSVSREKKESFPLTVTSAQKNPTAFYLCATTPRQGANQPQHFGDGTRLSIL.

This clonotype was seen only once. V gene TRBV7-2 combines with J gene TRBJ2-3; D gene uncertain. The CDR3 runs to 14 residues. V lost 7 bases and J 4 bases, leaving 15 bases between the germline ends. Germline CDR1 and CDR2: SGHTA and FQGNSA. The DNA for the CDR3 is TGTGCCAGCAACCTTATATCCCGGGCAGATACGCAGTATTTT. Protein sequence: CASNLISRADTQYF.

This clonotype showed up many times. J is TRBJ2-7 and V is TRBV7-6, with 8 bases identical to TRBD2. The CDR3 is made up of 12 amino acids. CDR1 is SGHVS and CDR2 is FNYEAQ in the germline V gene. J gave up 6 bases and V 8 bases, and 6 bases lay outside the gene matches. The CDR3 loop reads CASQSGGGEQYF. CDR3 in DNA: TGTGCCAGCCAAAGCGGGGGTGGCGAGCAGTACTTC.

At least ten counts were recorded for this clonotype. The chain links TRBV7-2 to TRBJ1-1; D is unclear. The CDR3 spans 13 residues. With 0 bases removed from V and 1 base from J, the gap between germline ends came to 3 bases. Per germline, CDR1 SGHTA and CDR2 FQGNSA. The CDR3 DNA reads TGTGCCAGCAGCTTAGCAGCGAACACTGAAGCTTTCTTT. Encoded protein: CASSLAANTEAFF.